This T cell receptor (beta chain) was documented in a study of long-term antiretroviral therapy in people with HIV. Overall study results and limits: Clones showing expansion before ART dominated the repertoire at all time points. ART adherence, viral resistance and therapy changes went unrecorded. Among HIV repertoires, CDR3 length ranges were narrower than those of controls.

Concerning this clone itself: Antigen: not known.

This CDR3 is 18 amino acids long. Trimming at V came to 4 bases and at J to 1 base, leaving 8 bases not matched to a gene. The germline V gene has CDR1 SGHRS and CDR2 YFSETQ. It was version v3.0 of the immunoSEQ assay that was run at survey level. Profiling relied on immunoSEQ multiplex PCR, and the TCRdb table lists in-frame clones only, not all of them. The profile shows 20,000 to 25,000 clones, under 85% of them singletons. The sample in question was unsorted PBMCs, obtained 1.1 years before starting antiretroviral therapy. This clonotype was obtained from a woman between 40 and 50 years old with HIV. The V gene is TRBV5-1, the J gene TRBJ2-3; 14 bases align to TRBD2. In DNA, the CDR3 is TGCGCCAGCAGCGTTTTACCGGGACTAGCGGGGGGCACAGATACGCAGTATTTT. Residues: CASSVLPGLAGGTDTQYF.